This TCR beta chain appears in the sequencing data of a study of graft-versus-host responses after intestinal transplantation (dated by TCRdb to about 2021). Turning to the overall study: The transplants that recipients received were multivisceral, liver-intestinal, or isolated intestinal. Every recipient was given anti-thymocyte globulin induction, then maintenance tacrolimus and steroids for 2 to 4 years. Bulk TCR-beta CDR3 sequencing was used to track graft-versus-host and host-versus-graft alloreactive T cell clones in the graft, circulation and bone marrow after intestinal transplantation. Alloreactive clones were identified by sequencing pre-transplant mixed lymphocyte reaction products and comparing these products with unstimulated pre-transplant donor and recipient T cells. The cohort enrolled some 25 intestinal transplant recipients including one retransplant, and a few patients lacking pretransplant specimens were excluded. A peak of at least 4% donor T cells among recipient peripheral blood mononuclear cells was the definition used for donor T cell macrochimerism. Rather than going through the commercial service, samples from three later patients were sequenced in-house on an Illumina MiSeq and processed with MiXCR.

Library creation used the immunoSEQ multiplex PCR assay. For most patients, genomic DNA was isolated with the Qiagen DNeasy Blood and Tissue Kit and sent frozen to Adaptive Biotechnologies for TCR sequencing. Adaptive Biotechnologies carried out high-throughput TCR-beta CDR3 sequencing of genomic DNA for most patients. As for the original processing: Adaptive's ImmunoSEQ software was the source of the TCR sequencing data for 18 patients, while a few other patients were processed with MiXCR and VDJtools. To correct CD4 versus CD8 sorting errors, sequences present in both subsets at a frequency ratio below 5:1 were removed. CDR3 nucleotide sequences shared between donor and recipient were removed because the origin of such sequences could not be assigned. To be classed as alloreactive, a clone needed at least 2-fold expansion over unstimulated cells and a minimum CFSE-low frequency of 0.002% (template counts) or 0.001% (read counts). Mappable clones were those detected in sequenced pre-transplant spleen, lymph node, or MLR CFSE-low populations of the donor or recipient. The cumulative frequency of alloreactive clones was calculated as a percentage of all sequences, weighted by copy number. What TCRdb holds here is the immuneACCESS table cut down to in-frame rearrangements. Part of the clones is not present; checked against another copy, under half of the missing clones reflect an unresolved V gene, and the others are unexplained. D and trimming come from the DNA, and the V and J calls and clone size come from that table. The sample yields roughly 100,000 clones; roughly 92% were counted once. The top ten hold approximately 0.07% of the sample.

On this clone itself: What this receptor recognizes is not known. It has no much larger one-base neighbor in the sample; base qualities were not kept.

The CDR3 contains 15 residues, cysteine and phenylalanine counted. Here the CDR3 DNA is all that survives: 45 bases in frame from base 1. As encoded in the germline V gene, CDR1 is SGDLS while CDR2 is YYNGEE. Findings and caveats that apply to the study as a whole: GvH clones turned up in recipient bone marrow, with some appearing earlier in ileal mucosa or blood, a pattern consistent with an intestinal mucosal origin. Early after transplant, peak levels of circulating GvH clones were associated with declines in HvG clones. Patients with donor T cell macrochimerism had high GvH to HvG T cell clonal ratios in their allografts. Conclusions were limited by the relatively low number and heterogeneity of intestinal transplant patients.

This sample's time point label indicates: cells obtained before transplantation from donor or recipient. CD3+CD4+ and CD3+CD8+ populations were FACS-sorted from unstimulated pre-transplant donor and recipient cells taken from spleen or lymph nodes. Sequenced material: unstimulated CD8+ T cells sorted from spleen or lymph node cells, taken before transplant. In this chain, TRBV9 is recombined with TRBJ2-5, with a tentative D gene TRBD2 over 7 matching bases. The end of the DNA aligns better with TRBJ2-7, so the J call may be wrong. This sequence originates from a human donor who was the organ donor for an intestinal transplant. The bases are TGTGCCAGCAGCACCTCCGGGGGGCTCAGCTACGAGCAGTACTTC. The translation is CASSTSGGLSYEQYF.